This entry lists 6 T cell receptor beta chains sequenced from one sample in a study of Tregs in tolerant kidney transplant recipients (dated by TCRdb to the late 2010s). Library method: the immunoSEQ multiplex PCR assay. The table comes from immuneACCESS by way of TCRdb, which keeps in-frame sequences with V and J called. Part of the clones is missing from these tables; in studies checked, under half for an unresolved V gene and the rest for unknown reasons. The sample profile shows around 30,000 clones; 82% of them were found once. 2% to 2.5% of the sample is taken by the ten largest. These receptors have no identified antigens. The sequenced material came from Tregs from blood cultured with allogeneic cells. These receptors originate from a human donor in good health.

The rearrangement joins TRBV7-2 to TRBJ2-3, with D uncertain. The germline V gene encodes CDR1 SGHTA and CDR2 FQGNSA. V lost 6 bases and J 0 bases, leaving 13 bases between the germline ends. This CDR3 has 15 residues. The CDR3 nucleotides read TGTGCCAGCAGGTTTGGGGTACTTAGCACAGATACGCAGTATTTT. It encodes CASRFGVLSTDTQYF.

In nucleotides, the CDR3 is TGTGCCAGCTCTCCGCAAGAGACCCAGTACTTC. As protein: CASSPQETQYF. This chain connects TRBV18 to TRBJ2-5; D gene ambiguous. CDR3 length equals 11 residues. Germline values: CDR1 KGHSH, CDR2 LQKENI. Trimming took 6 bases from V and 2 from J, leaving 4 bases between them.

J is TRBJ1-1 and V is TRBV2; 11 bases fit TRBD1. Germline lookup yields CDR1 SNHLY and CDR2 FYNNEI. J gave up 8 bases and V 5 bases, and 7 bases lay outside the gene matches. This CDR3 has 14 residues. In DNA, the CDR3 is TGTGCCAGCAGTCTACAAGGACAGGGGGCAGAAGCTTTCTTT. Translated, it gives CASSLQGQGAEAFF.

V and J are TRBV29-1 and TRBJ1-1, with 7 bases identical to TRBD1. J lost 4 bases, V lost 3 bases, and 2 bases had no gene match. Germline V lookup: CDR1 SQVTM, CDR2 ANQGSEA. The length of the CDR3 is 12 residues. CDR3 in DNA: TGCAGCGTTGACGACAGGGTCACTGAAGCTTTCTTT. This translates into CSVDDRVTEAFF.

The CDR3 sequence is CASSVGLAEETQYF. The CDR3 DNA reads as TGTGCCAGCAGCGTGGGACTAGCGGAAGAGACCCAGTACTTC. This chain joins TRBV7-2 and TRBJ2-5; 11 bases fit TRBD2. The germline gives CDR1 SGHTA, CDR2 FQGNSA. With 5 bases clipped from V and 3 bases from J, the junction kept 2 bases outside the gene matches. This CDR3 spans 14 amino acids.

The chain joins TRBV5-4 to TRBJ1-1; TRBD1 agrees at 7 bases. CDR1 SGHNT and CDR2 YYREEE come from the germline V gene (reference sequence). CDR3 length: 15 amino acids. V lost 0 bases and J lost 4; bases outside the gene matches: 6. CDR3 sequence: CASSLGQGLGTEAFF. The CDR3 DNA sequence: TGTGCCAGCAGCTTGGGACAGGGCCTTGGCACTGAAGCTTTCTTT.